These 16 T cell receptor beta chains share one sample of origin, sequenced in a study of blood T cell repertoires in COVID-19. Libraries were prepared by immunoSEQ multiplex PCR; TCRdb keeps only in-frame clonotypes and omits some of them. The table has some 310,000 clones, almost 90% seen once; the top ten hold 1%. Material for sequencing was peripheral blood. The receptor source for this set is a woman between 40 and 50 years old with COVID-19, enrolled during active disease.

Here the CDR3 reads CASSSLRGSETQYF. In DNA, the CDR3 is TGTGCCAGCAGCTCCCTTAGGGGCTCAGAGACCCAGTACTTC. The chain has TRBV5-8 and TRBJ2-5, with TRBD1 as a possible D gene (5 bases). The germline V gene encodes CDR1 SGHTS and CDR2 YDEGEE. V was cut by 3 bases and J by 4 bases, with 13 bases left in between. This CDR3 comprises 14 residues.

This rearrangement joins TRBV15 to TRBJ2-1; the match to TRBD2 covers 15 bases. Germline trimming cut 5 bases from V and 3 bases from J; bases unmatched to any gene: 5. This CDR3 region has 17 residues. Germline CDR1 reads LNHNV; CDR2 reads YYDKDF (reference sequence). In DNA, the CDR3 is TGTGCCACCAGCCCGCGGACTAGCGGGGGGGGCTACAATGAGCAGTTCTTC. Residues: CATSPRTSGGGYNEQFF.

This chain uses TRBV14 with TRBJ2-5; 8 nucleotides line up with TRBD2. Unmatched junction bases numbered 9, after V lost 4 bases and J lost 5 bases. CDR3 length equals 15 residues. Germline CDR1 SGHDN, CDR2 FVKESK. The CDR3 DNA reads as TGTGCCAGCAGCCCGAGGGTGACTAGCGCGGAGACCCAGTACTTC. Translating it yields CASSPRVTSAETQYF.

The chain is built from TRBV21-1 and TRBJ1-2; TRBD1 is the table's D call, not checked against the DNA. TRBV21-1 is a pseudogene segment. The CDR3 sequence is 18 residues long. The CDR3 DNA is TGTGCCAGCAGCAAATTGGACCAAACGGACAGGGGGAGGGATGGCTACACCTTC. It encodes CASSKLDQTDRGRDGYTF.

This clone was seen a single time. The CDR3 DNA reads as TGTGCCAGCAGCTTAGTCCCCTTTGGGGCAGGGGGAAACACTGAAGCTTTCTTT. Residues: CASSLVPFGAGGNTEAFF. The J gene is TRBJ1-1, the V gene TRBV13, with 7 bases matching TRBD1. The CDR3 is 18 amino acids. Germline V CDR1 and CDR2: PRHDT, FYEKMQ (reference sequence). The J segment lost 2 bases and the V segment lost 1 base, leaving 13 bases of the junction unmatched.

The J gene is TRBJ2-7, the V gene TRBV20-1; 9 positions agree with TRBD1. Germline V gene sequence: CDR1 DFQATT, CDR2 SNEGSKA (reference sequence). The V segment lost 3 bases and the J segment 3 bases; nucleotides outside the gene matches: 12. CDR3 length equals 16 residues. CDR3 sequence (DNA): TGCAGTGCTAGTCCCCGGGACAGGGTCCACAACTACGAGCAGTACTTC. It codes for CSASPRDRVHNYEQYF.

This chain uses TRBV5-1 with TRBJ1-3; weak D call: TRBD1 (6 bases). The CDR3 totals 16 residues. The germline CDR1 and CDR2 sequences are SGHRS and YFSETQ. Trimming took 2 bases from V and 1 from J, leaving 13 bases between them. The CDR3 DNA is TGCGCCAGCAGCTTAACTATACAGGGATCTGGAAACACCATATATTTT. Encoded protein: CASSLTIQGSGNTIYF. The complete variable domain, with remaining parts taken from reference TRBV5-1 and TRBJ1-3, reads KAGVTQTPRYLIKTRGQQVTLSCSPISGHRSVSWYQQTPGQGLQFLFEYFSETQRNKGNFPGRFSGRQFSNSRSEMNVSTLELGDSALYLCASSLTIQGSGNTIYFGEGSWLTVV.

The gene calls are TRBV7-3 and TRBJ1-6; TRBD1 is a possible D gene (5 bases). V gave up 5 bases and J gave up 3 bases, with 14 bases separating them. Germline CDR1 SGHTA, CDR2 FQGTGA. This CDR3 spans 16 amino acids. CDR3 DNA sequence: TGTGCCAGCAGCGCGACTGGGGGGAGCTATAATTCACCCCTCCACTTT. Its translation is CASSATGGSYNSPLHF.

V usage is TRBV9 and J usage is TRBJ1-5; TRBD1 aligns across 7 bases. Germline V gene lookup returns CDR1 SGDLS and CDR2 YYNGEE. The V segment lost 0 bases and the J segment 6 bases; nucleotides outside the gene matches: 3. This CDR3 is 14 amino acids long. The CDR3 sequence: CASSVEGGFQPQHF. The CDR3 coding sequence is TGTGCCAGCAGCGTAGAAGGGGGCTTTCAGCCCCAGCATTTT.

This chain uses TRBV28 with TRBJ2-7, with 12 bases identical to TRBD1. Germline V lookup: CDR1 MDHEN, CDR2 SYDVKM. This CDR3 contains 15 residues. The V segment lost 6 bases and the J segment 5 bases; nucleotides outside the gene matches: 8. The CDR3 DNA reads as TGTGCCAGCAGCACACCCGGGACAGGGGGCCACGAGCAGTACTTC. Protein sequence: CASSTPGTGGHEQYF.

J is TRBJ2-1 and V is TRBV4-2, with D tentatively TRBD2 (6 bases). The CDR3 has 17 residues. The V gene's germline CDR1 is LGHNA and CDR2 YNFKEQ. Trimming shortened V by 1 base and J by 5 bases, and 18 bases separated the two germline ends. The CDR3 region is CASSQGWGPRGHNEQFF. The CDR3 DNA follows: TGTGCCAGCAGCCAAGGTTGGGGCCCGCGGGGCCACAATGAGCAGTTCTTC.

The CDR3 DNA is TGCGCCAGCAGCCAAGAGAGAACTGGACAGGGTCTAAAAAACACCATATATTTT. Its translation: CASSQERTGQGLKNTIYF. J is TRBJ1-3 and V is TRBV4-1, with 8 bases lining up with TRBD1. Germline V gene lookup returns CDR1 MGHRA and CDR2 YSYEKL. V dropped 0 bases and J dropped 6; count of bases not matched to a gene: 13. The CDR3 is made up of 18 amino acids.

V is TRBV4-3 and J is TRBJ2-1; no definite D call. Trimming shortened V by 0 bases and J by 4 bases, and 10 bases separated the two germline ends. The CDR3 length is 15 residues. Germline V CDR1 and CDR2: LGHNA, YSLEER. CDR3 nucleotides: TGCGCCAGCAGCCAAGAGCAGTCGGAGTACAATGAGCAGTTCTTC. As protein: CASSQEQSEYNEQFF.

The chain recombines TRBV18 with TRBJ2-4; 11 bases match TRBD1. CDR1 and CDR2 from the germline V gene are KGHSH and LQKENI. The J segment lost 4 bases and the V segment lost 5 bases, leaving 1 base of the junction unmatched. The CDR3 spans 14 residues. The CDR3 nucleotides read TGTGCCAGCTCAGGGGACAGGGGGAAAAACATTCAGTACTTC. It translates to CASSGDRGKNIQYF.

A few counts support this clone. The genes are TRBV7-9 and TRBJ1-5; D is unresolved. The germline V and J ends were trimmed by 1 base and 1 base, with 8 bases remaining between them. The CDR3 sequence is 15 residues long. Germline V lookup: CDR1 SEHNR, CDR2 FQNEAQ (reference sequence). Here the CDR3 reads CASSLVGRSNQPQHF. The DNA for the CDR3 is TGTGCCAGCAGCTTAGTCGGGAGGAGCAATCAGCCCCAGCATTTT.

This clone was seen a single time. This chain uses TRBV4-2 with TRBJ2-2; D perhaps matches TRBD1 (5 bases). Germline lookup yields CDR1 LGHNA and CDR2 YNFKEQ. Trimming removed 3 bases from V and 5 bases from J, with 19 bases in between. The CDR3 sequence is 17 residues long. The CDR3 DNA reads TGTGCCAGCAGCCATGTCAATAATGGGGCCGGGACCGGGGAGCTGTTTTTT. Amino acids: CASSHVNNGAGTGELFF.